This entry concerns a single T cell receptor (beta chain). Its antigen has not been determined. Base qualities were left out, and no much larger clone turns up one base away. The method was the immunoSEQ multiplex PCR assay. The source study handled its data this way. A statistical classification framework was developed to diagnose cytomegalovirus status using the catalog of TCR beta chain sequences. TCRdb mirrors the immuneACCESS table, restricted to in-frame sequences. Some clones are absent from its copies; in checked studies, under half trace to an unresolved V gene, and the reason for the others is unknown. The V and J calls and clone size come from that table; D and trimming were worked out from the DNA. Recorded for this sample are about 140,000 clones; approximately 94% of them occurred a single time. Jointly, the top ten make up about 2% of the sample. The data originate from a study of cytomegalovirus exposure and HLA in healthy donors (dated by TCRdb to the late 2010s). With regard to the full study: According to a later analysis, the roughly 120 validation repertoires were produced on the same platform as the approximately 620 repertoires of the first cohort. The study aimed to test whether cataloging public T cell receptors could reveal signatures of past pathogen exposure. A separate validation cohort of roughly 120 different subjects was used in addition to the 666-subject first cohort. The study combined high-throughput TCR immunosequencing, statistical association of individual TCRs with disease status, and machine learning to predict cytomegalovirus infection status. Overall study results and their limits: In both the original and validation cohorts, the classifier was reported to diagnose cytomegalovirus status with high specificity and sensitivity. In vitro tests confirmed that three of the cytomegalovirus-associated TCR beta chains recognize cytomegalovirus antigens. A total of 150 or so TCR beta chains were listed by the study as associated with cytomegalovirus. Across donors, most TCR sequences were observed very rarely, whereas some public TCRs were present in many individuals. The validation cohort had no HLA typing available for a later analysis, so co-occurrence within that cohort was assessed over all 120 or so repertoires. Subsequent analysis determined that TCRs grouped into clusters in the first cohort also showed a tendency toward co-occurrence across the 90 to 150 validation repertoires, and roughly 94% of cluster scores exceeded 0. The authors suggested that the approach could potentially be extended to other disease states and immunological phenotypes.

The donors belonged to the validation cohort of 120 subjects, which was separate from the approximately 660-subject first cohort. The sequenced sample was PBMCs. The source is a young man in good health and CMV-seropositive.

The CDR3 sequence is CASKMRGGGTDTQYF. The sequence in DNA is TGCGCCAGCAAAATGAGAGGGGGAGGCACAGATACGCAGTATTTT. The chain employs TRBV5-1 and TRBJ2-3; the D gene is perhaps TRBD1, from 6 matching bases. The CDR3 numbers 15 residues from cysteine through phenylalanine. Left in the record is the CDR3 DNA by itself, 45 bases read in frame from the first base. CDR1 and CDR2 (SGHRS, YFSETQ) derive from the germline V gene. At the junction V is shortened by 6 bases and J by 1 base, with 15 bases in between.